Sequencing of this TCR beta chain was carried out in a study of blood T cell repertoires in COVID-19 (dated by TCRdb to 2018 to 2021). Regarding the study in general: Samples covering the acute and convalescent phases of COVID-19 were provided by collaborators in the United States, Italy and Spain. The prospective study material was composed of cDNA or gDNA derived from T cells, B-cell-depleted T cells, or PBMCs. Subjects who had been exposed to COVID-19, were actively infected with it, or had recovered from it provided the deeply sampled blood TCRbeta repertoires that made up the dataset. A freely available public database, intended as a resource for researchers studying the immune response to SARS-CoV-2, is where the repertoires were released. Samples came from the ongoing ImmuneRACE study (first 160 participants) plus 1,254 subjects from 6 global collaborators. A de-identified subject ID, COVID-19 status, age in years and sex were almost always included in the sample metadata. Where available, HLA class I and class II types were obtained from metadata supplied by the sample provider rather than from assay-based typing. Findings and caveats that apply to the study as a whole: Clinical and demographic metadata were provided uncurated, with the amount varying by source and participant.

Including the terminal cysteine and phenylalanine, the CDR3 comprises 13 residues. The DNA shown is the 39-base CDR3, in frame from base 1. V and J are trimmed by 2 bases and 3 bases, and the gene matches miss 0 bases of the junction. The germline V gene (reference sequence) specifies PRHDT as CDR1 and FYEKMQ as CDR2. Each collaborating institution followed its own protocols to collect whole blood in K2EDTA tubes. Collaborator samples were shipped for TCRbeta analysis as frozen whole blood, isolated PBMCs, or DNA extracted from either sample type. The immunoSEQ Assay, a bias-controlled multiplex PCR, was used to amplify TCRbeta CDR3 regions from genomic DNA. The authors' pipeline ran thus. The number of nucleated cells in each sample was estimated from the amplification of reference gene primers within the assay. Sequence reads were collapsed and filtered to measure the absolute abundance of every unique TCRbeta CDR3 rearrangement. For each sample, productive Simpson clonality was calculated as the square root of Simpson's diversity index over productive rearrangements. TCRdb's version of the immuneACCESS table is confined to in-frame rearrangements and falls short of the full clone set. An unresolved V gene accounts for under half of the shortfall where checked; the remainder is of unknown origin. Clone size and the V and J calls come from that table; the DNA yielded D and trimming. This sample is represented by tens of thousands of clones; 80% of them were singletons. The leading ten clones occupy around 5.2% of the sample.

A remark on this clone: Its binding antigen is unknown. No qualities accompany the bases; no much larger clone lies one base away.

This chain is built from TRBV13 and TRBJ1-1; TRBD1 matches 7 bases in the middle. This TCR derives from a woman aged 70-85 years with acute or convalescent COVID-19. The source material was peripheral blood. Here the CDR3 is given as CASSLQGDTEAFF. The bases read TGTGCCAGCAGCTTACAGGGGGACACTGAAGCTTTCTTT.